The clone carrying this T cell receptor beta chain turned up a few times. The data belong to a study of early T cells in non-severe SARS-CoV-2 infection. Unique molecular identifiers (one per individual cDNA molecule) were attached. In TCRdb, the 5' RACE reads were re-called with MiXCR into one record per CDR3 protein. Here the sample spans around 52,000 distinct CDR3 sequences, 6.2% being singletons. The TCR was taken from an adult who was a healthcare worker with PCR-confirmed SARS-CoV-2 infection or an uninfected control (not recorded which). The sequencing input was whole blood.

CDR3 coding DNA: TGTGCCAGCTCACCAGTAGGGGCCACTAAAAGCACAGATACGCAGTATTTT. The encoded protein is CASSPVGATKSTDTQYF. This rearrangement joins TRBV18 to TRBJ2-3; D is possibly TRBD1 (5 bases). CDR3 length: 17 residues. CDR1 is KGHSH, CDR2 LQKENI, per germline. With 2 bases removed from V and 0 bases from J, the gap between germline ends came to 15 bases.